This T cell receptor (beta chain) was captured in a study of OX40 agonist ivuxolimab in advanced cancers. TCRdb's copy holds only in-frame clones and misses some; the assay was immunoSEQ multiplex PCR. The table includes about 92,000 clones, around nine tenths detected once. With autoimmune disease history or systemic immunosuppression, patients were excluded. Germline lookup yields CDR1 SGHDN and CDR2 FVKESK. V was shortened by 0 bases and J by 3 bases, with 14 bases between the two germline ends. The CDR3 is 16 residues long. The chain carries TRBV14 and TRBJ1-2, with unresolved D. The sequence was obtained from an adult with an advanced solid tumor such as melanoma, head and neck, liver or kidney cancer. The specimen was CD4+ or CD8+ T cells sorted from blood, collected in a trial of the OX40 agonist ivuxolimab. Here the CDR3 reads CASSQDPAGMYYGYTF. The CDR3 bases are TGTGCCAGCAGCCAAGACCCCGCCGGGATGTACTATGGCTACACCTTC.